Below are 3 T cell receptor beta chains sequenced from a single sample in a study of CD8+ T cells in alopecia areata. RNA extraction and reverse transcription yielded cDNA as sequencing template. The table came from immunoSEQ multiplex PCR; TCRdb's copy has only in-frame clones and leaves some out. This table holds roughly 220,000 clones, approximately 72% found once. Stated treatment: oral pan-JAK inhibitor, 5-10 mg twice daily. The material sequenced was CD4+ T cells sorted from blood, taken around week 42, from a patient treated with tofacitinib. The source is a human donor with alopecia areata.

This chain joins TRBV7-8 and TRBJ2-2, with D uncertain. V dropped 4 bases and J dropped 5 bases, with 5 bases sitting between them. Looked up from germline, CDR1 is SGHVS and CDR2 is FQNEAQ. This CDR3 spans 12 amino acids. The CDR3 DNA reads as TGTGCCAGCAGCTCAAGAACCGGGGAGCTGTTTTTT. This translates into CASSSRTGELFF.

This clone was found once. The rearrangement joins TRBV5-1 to TRBJ1-2; D is uncertain. The CDR3 length is 13 residues. The V end was cut by 2 bases, the J end by 6 bases, with 11 bases between. CDR1 is SGHRS, CDR2 YFSETQ, per germline. The DNA of the CDR3 is TGCGCCAGCAGCTTTGACATAAATGATGGCTACACCTTC. It is translated as CASSFDINDGYTF. Combining the CDR3 with reference TRBV5-1 and TRBJ1-2 gives the whole variable domain KAGVTQTPRYLIKTRGQQVTLSCSPISGHRSVSWYQQTPGQGLQFLFEYFSETQRNKGNFPGRFSGRQFSNSRSEMNVSTLELGDSALYLCASSFDINDGYTFGSGTRLTVV.

V usage is TRBV6-6 and J usage is TRBJ1-2; a weak D match, TRBD1 (6 bases). V shed 5 bases and J shed 4 bases, with 8 bases lying between them. Germline-derived CDR1 and CDR2 are MNHNY and SVGAGI (reference sequence). The length of the CDR3 is 12 residues. This chain's CDR3 is CASSKDSYGYTF. CDR3 bases: TGTGCCAGCAGTAAGGACAGCTATGGCTACACCTTC.